Listed below are T cell receptor beta chains from one sample, sequenced in a study of monozygotic twins with inflammatory bowel disease. TCRdb re-called the 5' RACE reads; every CDR3 protein appears as one record, without DNA. Here the sample table reports some 150,000 distinct CDR3 sequences. Input material: blood. The origin of the receptors is a human donor with ulcerative colitis or Crohn's disease, or a healthy co-twin of an affected twin (not recorded which). Both conserved end residues are part of each CDR3.

v_call	j_call	cdr3_aa
TRBV7-9	TRBJ2-2	CASSPTPGTEDTGELFF
TRBV20-1	TRBJ2-5	CSGTIKETQYF
TRBV7-3	TRBJ2-5	CASSPLGVGTQYF
TRBV7-9	TRBJ1-3	CASSSWTRGMRNTIYF
TRBV20-1	TRBJ2-1	CSAPETSGEGNEQFF
TRBV5-1	TRBJ2-7	CASSGGSSYEQYF
TRBV5-4	TRBJ2-3	CASSVSQGAEDTQYF
TRBV20-1	TRBJ2-2	CSATGLAGDDGELFF
TRBV6-5	TRBJ1-2	CASSFDRSTNYGYTF
TRBV5-1	TRBJ2-1	CASSTGVGNEQFF
TRBV5-1	TRBJ2-5	CASSLELAGEGQETQYF
TRBV19	TRBJ2-3	CASSISLEPDTQYF
TRBV21-1	TRBJ1-5	CASSKRRDRPQHF
TRBV12-3/TRBV12-4	TRBJ2-2	CASSFDGTGELFF
TRBV15	TRBJ1-5	CATSSAGTGYTSNQPQHF
TRBV9	TRBJ1-2	CASSVWASNYGYTF
TRBV6-1	TRBJ1-1	CASSDPREDTEAFF
TRBV9	TRBJ2-7	CASSRRGEAGGYEQYF
TRBV20-1	TRBJ1-5	CSARPYRVGLGSNQPQHF
TRBV3-1	TRBJ1-5	CASSQDFDQPQHF
TRBV7-9	TRBJ2-1	CASSLILGYEQFF
TRBV7-3	TRBJ1-6	CASSLNVRNSPLHF
TRBV3-1	TRBJ2-7	CASSQEFDGTGAYEQYF
TRBV29-1	TRBJ1-4	CSVDGGLNEKLFF
TRBV14	TRBJ2-5	CASSQASGLAIKTQYF
TRBV12-3/TRBV12-4	TRBJ1-5	CASSYDSGLGQPQHF
TRBV9	TRBJ2-1	CASSVALPGQGASNEQFF
TRBV9	TRBJ2-7	CASSPGGNRTRALYEQYF
TRBV20-1	TRBJ2-2	CSAIGPSVDTGELFF
TRBV9	TRBJ2-1	CASSTSGTSPHEQFF
TRBV4-2	TRBJ2-1	CASSPLPEGDNEQFF
TRBV20-1	TRBJ2-5	CSAWGKIGQETQYF
TRBV5-1	TRBJ2-2	CASSRGTGTAGELFF
TRBV7-9	TRBJ2-5	CASSPLKGASSLETQYF
TRBV7-9	TRBJ2-5	CASSLAMGQKETQYF
TRBV5-4	TRBJ1-1	CASSLDGTEAFF
TRBV7-9	TRBJ2-2	CASSVPRQGTNTGELFF
TRBV7-8	TRBJ2-3	CATMRWMTALSVGTQYF
TRBV3-1	TRBJ2-2	CASSQDWTTGELFF
TRBV30	TRBJ1-6	CAWRVGTGDWSPLHF
TRBV7-3	TRBJ2-3	CASSPLGGGGDTQYF
TRBV5-1	TRBJ2-7	CASSLPGGASYEQYF
TRBV7-2	TRBJ2-1	CASSYVQGFPVNEQFF
TRBV12-3/TRBV12-4	TRBJ2-7	CASSSLASGYEQYF
TRBV7-9	TRBJ2-1	CASSSRDSVLPYNEQFF
TRBV5-1	TRBJ2-1	CASSLSNEQFF